The 21 T cell receptor beta chains presented below share a single source sample, sequenced in a study of OX40 agonist ivuxolimab in advanced cancers. Only in-frame clones appear in the TCRdb table, and some are missing; sequencing was by immunoSEQ multiplex PCR. The repertoire holds 40,000 to 45,000 clones, with over 75% as singletons. Sequences were derived from CD4+ or CD8+ T cells sorted from blood, sampled in a trial of the OX40 agonist ivuxolimab. The origin of the receptors is an adult with an advanced solid tumor such as melanoma, head and neck, liver or kidney cancer.

The rearrangement uses TRBV5-8 and TRBJ1-6; the match to TRBD1 covers 7 bases. V shed 0 bases and J 7 bases; nucleotides not matched to a gene: 7. CDR1 is SGHTS, CDR2 YDEGEE, per germline. This CDR3 has 16 amino acids. The DNA for the CDR3 is TGTGCCAGCAGCTTGGTTTGGACAGGCGGGAATTCACCCCTCCACTTT. It encodes CASSLVWTGGNSPLHF.

This sequence joins TRBV10-2 and TRBJ1-3; D perhaps matches TRBD1 (5 bases). Looked up from germline, CDR1 is WSHSY and CDR2 is SAAADI. The CDR3 has 14 residues. V dropped 2 bases and J dropped 2 bases, with 7 bases sitting between them. The chain's CDR3 is CASSEAGPGNTIYF. CDR3 nucleotides: TGCGCCAGCAGTGAGGCAGGGCCTGGAAACACCATATATTTT.

The chain is built from TRBV11-2 and TRBJ1-6; a weak D match, TRBD1 (5 bases). Germline V gene data show CDR1 as SGHAT and CDR2 as FQNNGV. Trimming removed 2 bases at V and 7 bases at J, with 18 bases between. The length of the CDR3 is 17 residues. The CDR3 is CASSLLQGVTTNSPLHF. The CDR3 nucleotides read TGTGCCAGCAGCTTACTCCAGGGCGTCACCACCAATTCACCCCTCCACTTT.

The chain links TRBV5-1 to TRBJ2-5; D gene uncertain. Germline CDR1 and CDR2: SGHRS and YFSETQ. CDR3 length: 11 amino acids. The ends were cut back, 4 bases at V and 4 bases at J, with 5 bases in the middle. The chain's CDR3 is CASSTGETQYF. CDR3 in DNA: TGCGCCAGCAGCACCGGAGAGACCCAGTACTTC.

This chain connects TRBV28 to TRBJ2-5, with 7 nucleotides matching TRBD1. Per the germline V gene, CDR1 is MDHEN and CDR2 is SYDVKM. The CDR3 length is 14 residues. After removal of 6 bases from V and 1 base from J, the junction contained 5 bases not matched to a gene. CDR3 nucleotide sequence: TGTGCCAGCAGGACCGGGACAGTCCAAGAGACCCAGTACTTC. Its protein is CASRTGTVQETQYF. The full variable domain, its missing parts supplied by reference TRBV28 and TRBJ2-5, is DVKVTQSSRYLVKRTGEKVFLECVQDMDHENMFWYRQDPGLGLRLIYFSYDVKMKEKGDIPEGYSVSREKKERFSLILESASTNQTSMYLCASRTGTVQETQYFGPGTRLLVL.

This clone has just a few counts. The rearrangement links TRBV14 to TRBJ1-1; D gene uncertain. Germline V gives CDR1 SGHDN, CDR2 FVKESK. The CDR3 runs 14 residues. Trimming stripped 0 bases from V and 6 bases from J, with 11 bases between. CDR3 protein: CASSQELQAAEAFF. The CDR3 nucleotides are TGTGCCAGCAGCCAAGAACTCCAGGCAGCTGAAGCTTTCTTT.

The chain recombines TRBV4-2 with TRBJ2-3, with TRBD2 matching over 8 bases. Germline V gives CDR1 LGHNA, CDR2 YNFKEQ. With V trimmed by 0 bases and J by 1 base, 6 bases remained unmatched. The CDR3 is 17 residues long. The CDR3 reads CASSQEISGARTDTQYF. The DNA of the CDR3 is TGTGCCAGCAGCCAAGAGATTAGCGGGGCACGCACAGATACGCAGTATTTT.

The genes are TRBV7-9 and TRBJ1-1; D remains ambiguous. The CDR3 is 14 residues long. V was trimmed by 1 base and J by 1 base, leaving 7 bases between them. Germline lookup yields CDR1 SEHNR and CDR2 FQNEAQ (reference sequence). CDR3 residues: CASSLGAGNTEAFF. The CDR3 coding sequence is TGTGCCAGCAGCTTAGGGGCAGGGAACACTGAAGCTTTCTTT.

The chain joins TRBV7-9 to TRBJ1-1, with D unclear. V shed 1 base and J shed 11 bases, with 17 bases lying between them. Germline V gene data show CDR1 as SEHNR and CDR2 as FQNEAQ (reference sequence). CDR3 length: 14 residues. The CDR3 DNA reads TGTGCCAGCAGCTTAGGAGCGTCCACCCTGGGTGCTTTCTTT. Translated: CASSLGASTLGAFF.

This chain uses TRBV18 with TRBJ2-2, with 8 bases aligning to TRBD2. Germline assignment: CDR1 KGHSH and CDR2 LQKENI. With V trimmed by 4 bases and J by 6 bases, 4 bases remained unmatched. The CDR3 runs 14 residues. CDR3 sequence (DNA): TGTGCCAGCTCACTCGGGACTAGTTCCGGGGAGCTGTTTTTT. This sequence encodes CASSLGTSSGELFF.

V usage is TRBV11-2 and J usage is TRBJ2-7, with unresolved D. Trimming took off 5 bases at V and 3 bases at J, with 14 bases between the two ends. Germline-derived CDR1 and CDR2 are SGHAT and FQNNGV. The CDR3 has 14 residues. CDR3 nucleotides: TGTGCCAGCAGCGTCGTCGCAGGATACTACGAGCAGTACTTC. This translates into CASSVVAGYYEQYF.

The V and J genes are TRBV5-6 and TRBJ2-7; the D is unclear. Germline loops: CDR1 SGHDT, CDR2 YYEEEE. CDR3 length: 14 amino acids. The V and J ends lost 0 bases and 1 base respectively, with 8 bases between them. DNA of the CDR3: TGTGCCAGCAGCTTGGCATTAGGGTCCTACGAGCAGTACTTC. As protein: CASSLALGSYEQYF.

The rearrangement links TRBV5-8 to TRBJ2-4; TRBD1 matches at 8 bases. This CDR3 spans 15 amino acids. Germline V gene sequence: CDR1 SGHTS, CDR2 YDEGEE. After removal of 4 bases from V and 3 bases from J, the junction contained 6 bases not matched to a gene. The CDR3 DNA sequence: TGTGCCAGCAGCACCGGACAGGGCGTCAAAAACATTCAGTACTTC. Protein product: CASSTGQGVKNIQYF.

The chain combines TRBV13 with TRBJ1-1, with D possibly matching TRBD1 (5 bases). There are 14 residues in the CDR3. V lost 1 base to trimming and J lost 4 bases, with 10 bases between them. Germline V gene data show CDR1 as PRHDT and CDR2 as FYEKMQ (reference sequence). CDR3 coding DNA: TGTGCCAGCAGCTTAGTTGGGGCCCTCACTGAAGCTTTCTTT. Encoded protein: CASSLVGALTEAFF.

The genes are TRBV7-6 and TRBJ2-2; D gene uncertain. Germline V gene data show CDR1 as SGHVS and CDR2 as FNYEAQ. Trimming removed 6 bases at V and 1 base at J, with 12 bases between. The CDR3 spans 15 residues. Written as DNA, the CDR3 is TGTGCCAGCAGGCGCGACGCCGGGAACACCGGGGAGCTGTTTTTT. This sequence encodes CASRRDAGNTGELFF.

The genes are TRBV7-9 and TRBJ1-6; no clear D. This CDR3 contains 13 residues. Trimming removed 6 bases at V and 13 bases at J, with 16 bases between. Germline CDR1 is SEHNR and CDR2 is FQNEAQ (reference sequence). CDR3 sequence: CASRREAGMPLHF. CDR3 sequence (DNA): TGTGCCAGCAGACGCGAAGCGGGTATGCCCCTCCACTTT. The full variable domain, rest sourced from reference TRBV7-9 and TRBJ1-6, is DTGVSQNPRHKITKRGQNVTFRCDPISEHNRLYWYRQTLGQGPEFLTYFQNEAQLEKSRLLSDRFSAERPKGSFSTLEIQRTEQGDSAMYLCASRREAGMPLHFGNGTRLTVT.

The chain employs TRBV7-9 and TRBJ1-1, with D tentatively TRBD1 (5 bases). Germline assignment: CDR1 SEHNR and CDR2 FQNEAQ (reference sequence). The CDR3 length is 13 residues. Trimming took 5 bases from V and 1 from J, leaving 8 bases between them. CDR3 bases: TGTGCCAGCAGCAAAACAGGGAACACTGAAGCTTTCTTT. It yields the protein CASSKTGNTEAFF.

J is TRBJ1-1 and V is TRBV5-1; D possibly corresponds to TRBD1 (6 bases). The CDR3 has 12 amino acids. Trimming took off 4 bases at V and 11 bases at J, with 15 bases between the two ends. CDR1 and CDR2 from the germline V gene are SGHRS and YFSETQ. CDR3 amino acids: CASSPQQGVAFF. The CDR3 region has the DNA TGCGCCAGCAGCCCGCAACAGGGAGTGGCTTTCTTT. The full variable domain, completed using reference TRBV5-1 and TRBJ1-1, is KAGVTQTPRYLIKTRGQQVTLSCSPISGHRSVSWYQQTPGQGLQFLFEYFSETQRNKGNFPGRFSGRQFSNSRSEMNVSTLELGDSALYLCASSPQQGVAFFGQGTRLTVV.

The genes are TRBV9 and TRBJ2-1, with 15 bases lining up with TRBD2. V lost 4 bases, J lost 5 bases, and 4 bases stayed unmatched. The germline gives CDR1 SGDLS, CDR2 YYNGEE. The CDR3 is 16 amino acids. As DNA, the CDR3 is TGTGCCAGCAGCAGGACTAGCGGGGGGGCGGACAATGAGCAGTTCTTC. Translation gives CASSRTSGGADNEQFF.

The chain recombines TRBV10-2 with TRBJ1-5; D perhaps matches TRBD1 (5 bases). The germline V and J ends were trimmed by 5 bases and 7 bases, with 15 bases remaining between them. CDR1 and CDR2 (germline): WSHSY, SAAADI. This CDR3 contains 14 residues. CDR3 DNA: TGCGCCAGCAGTACCGACAGAGGAGGACAGCCCCAGCATTTT. Protein product: CASSTDRGGQPQHF.

The gene calls are TRBV4-1 and TRBJ1-6, with D hard to call. V was clipped by 1 base and J by 7 bases, with 17 bases between them. The germline CDR1 and CDR2 sequences are MGHRA and YSYEKL. The CDR3 is 17 residues long. The CDR3 sequence: CASSQVPRSHKNSPLHF. The DNA for the CDR3 is TGCGCCAGCAGCCAAGTCCCTAGGTCCCACAAGAATTCACCCCTCCACTTT.